This TCR beta chain stems from a study of shared clonotypes between healthy human individuals (dated by TCRdb to about 2020). Notes on the research overall: The cohort included three men and a couple of women between 18 and 49 years of age. Per donor, three plates each were used for CD4 naive and CD4 memory, two for CD8 naive, and one for CD8 memory. To estimate repertoire size and how much clonotypes are shared between individuals, the study performed deep sequencing of blood TCR repertoires from 4 to 6 healthy adults. To increase sequencing depth and limit assay-specific biases, different laboratories used diverse techniques to prepare libraries and sequence TCR repertoires. Per donor, leukapheresis produced somewhere between about 0.94 and 9 billion PBMCs. Points the paper makes about the study in general: Sharing across several donors was observed for approximately 5% of naive CD4, 3% to 3.5% of naive CD8, 2.3% of memory CD4, and roughly 0.4% of memory CD8 clonotypes. Rarefaction of sorted-subset datasets indicated incomplete sequencing despite the large sequencing depth. Only blood was sampled, and tissue TCR repertoires likely differ from those in blood. Compared with non-shared clonotypes, clonotypes shared by all four sorted-subset donors had higher generation probabilities. Because the study included a small number of donors, the genetic and exposure-history diversity represented was limited. Estimated clonotype richness was generally larger for naive than for memory subsets. Pairwise subsampling led to the expectation that sequencing depth would affect the degree of clonotype sharing among donors.

To note about this clone: The antigen it binds to is not known. Within one base of it there is no much larger clone, and no base qualities were kept.

Including the terminal cysteine and phenylalanine, the CDR3 comprises 16 residues. Here the CDR3 DNA is all that survives: 48 bases in frame from base 1. Trimming costs V 0 bases and J 1 base, and their ends lie 13 bases apart. For CDR1 and CDR2, the germline V gene lists MNHEY and SVGAGI. Using the deep immunoSEQ assay, multiplex PCR amplified TCR CDR3 regions from genomic DNA. Extracted genomic DNA from each cell subset was spread evenly across all wells of several immunoSEQ 96-well plates, with each plate serving as a replicate. For sorted subsets, about 220 ng of genomic DNA, equivalent to some 30,000 T cell genomes, went into each replicate PCR. The purified libraries were quantified using a Qubit 3.0 fluorometer, sized with a Bioanalyzer 2100, and then quantified again using the KAPA Library Quantification kit. Each immunoSEQ 96-well plate was sequenced on its own single-read 150-cycle Illumina NextSeq 550 flow cell. The paper's processing steps were these. Because the immunoSEQ output held only junctional sequences and lacked quality scores, the filtering could not match the filtering applied to full-length reads. To assign V/J genes and CDR3, sequences were annotated against IMGT germline references using PyIR, a Python wrapper for IgBLAST v1.9. Reads were filtered out if the reads had weak V/J assignments (E-value above 1e-6), no CDR3, stop codons, out-of-frame junctions, or ambiguous translated residues. A V3J clonotype was defined by an identical inferred V gene, J gene, and CDR3 amino acid sequence. Percentage overlap between repertoires was calculated by dividing the number of shared unique clonotypes by the size of the smaller repertoire. Richness of each repertoire was evaluated using RTK rarefaction, the Chao1 estimator, and Recon v2.1 estimates of unobserved clonotypes. For all TCRbeta clonotypes obtained by the gDNA method from a few donors, generation probabilities were computed with OLGA. The immuneACCESS repertoire file appears here via TCRdb, limited to in-frame rearrangements. These files lack a portion of the clones; in checked studies, under half of the deficit traces to unresolved V genes, and the cause of the others is not known. V, J and clone size are those of that table, while D and trimming were read from the DNA. This sample holds roughly 2.5 million clones; 90% to 95% were observed only once. The ten largest clones take up 0.14% of the sample.

Healthy HIV-negative adults with no recently reported acute infections or vaccinations were included as donors. Every donor was a Caucasian adult living in Nashville, Tennessee, USA. CD4+ T cells were enriched by magnetic negative selection; naive cells were then positively selected on CD45RA, and the negative fraction formed the memory subset. Blood was collected by leukapheresis, and PBMCs were isolated by Ficoll-Histopaque density gradient centrifugation and then cryopreserved in liquid nitrogen vapor phase. Purity and quantity of every magnetically sorted T cell population were checked by analytical flow cytometry. Genomic DNA was isolated from each sorted fraction and quantified by UV absorbance on a Nanodrop 2000c.

This sequence originates from a man younger than 35 in good health. Material for sequencing was naive CD4+ T cells sorted from blood. The cell subset or site label for this specimen denotes: CD45RA+ positively selected. This receptor chain uses TRBV6-5 and TRBJ2-7; the D region possibly corresponds to TRBD1 (6 bases align). The DNA sequence follows: TGTGCCAGCAGTTACTCCAGCCCGGACAGATCCTACGAGCAGTACTTC. Its protein reads: CASSYSSPDRSYEQYF.